The next 16 T cell receptor beta chains were all read from a single sample in a study of T cell repertoires in cytomegalovirus infection. Each CDR3 protein is one row after TCRdb ran MiXCR on the reads. The table shows nearly 650,000 distinct CDR3 sequences, with 20% to 25% occurring only once. The sequencing sample was made of CD8+ T cells from PBMCs. The receptors stem from a human donor in good health (CMV status not recorded). Some clones in this sample may be carry-over from other donors' samples.

Comments on this clonotype: One junction end disagrees with the germline gene, perhaps due to a read error. CDR3 protein: CASSRRQSFPDF. CDR3 coding DNA: TGTGCCAGCAGCCGGCGACAGAGCTTTCCAGACTTC. The chain joins TRBV7-9 to TRBJ2-5; tentative D call: TRBD1 (5 bases). This CDR3 comprises 12 residues. CDR1 and CDR2 (germline): SEHNR, FQNEAQ (reference sequence).

The J gene is TRBJ2-2, the V gene TRBV12-5, with 7 bases lining up with TRBD2. The CDR3 sequence is 16 residues long. The trim removed 6 bases at V and 5 bases at J, leaving 12 bases unmatched. Germline V CDR1 and CDR2: LGHNT, FRNRAP. As DNA, the CDR3 is TGTGCTAGTGGCACCGGGAGGCACTTGAGTACCGGGGAGCTGTTTTTT. Its translation: CASGTGRHLSTGELFF.

This clonotype was seen a few times. Mismatch with germline at one junction end may stem from a read error. The chain uses TRBV7-6 and TRBJ2-1; weak D call: TRBD1 (6 bases). CDR1 is SGHVS, CDR2 FNYEAQ, per germline. This CDR3 has 16 amino acids. CDR3 sequence: CASSLKGRGQSDEQFF. The CDR3 nucleotides are TGTGCTAGCAGCTTAAAGGGACGTGGACAGTCCGATGAGCAGTTCTTC.

The table lists this clonotype with a few counts. V usage is TRBV7-2 and J usage is TRBJ2-2; 7 nucleotides align to TRBD1. The CDR3 spans 15 residues. CDR1 and CDR2 from the germline V gene are SGHTA and FQGNSA. V shed 2 bases and J 4 bases; nucleotides not matched to a gene: 4. CDR3 sequence reads: CASSLPTGTTGELFF. DNA of the CDR3: TGTGCCAGCAGCTTACCGACAGGGACCACCGGGGAGCTGTTTTTT.

There are a few counts of this clonotype. V usage is TRBV6-2 or TRBV6-3 and J usage is TRBJ2-1; no firm D call. There are 12 residues in the CDR3. Trimming shortened V by 7 bases and J by 8 bases, and 12 bases separated the two germline ends. In germline, CDR1 is MNHEY, CDR2 SVGEGT. CDR3 nucleotide sequence: TGTGCCAGCAAGAAAGGATTTTATGAGCAGTTCTTC. It encodes CASKKGFYEQFF.

This clonotype appeared many times. This chain links TRBV12-3 or TRBV12-4 with TRBJ1-5, with TRBD1 identical over 7 bases. This CDR3 comprises 15 residues. Unmatched junction bases numbered 0, after V lost 0 bases and J lost 1 base. The CDR3, as DNA: TGTGCCAGCAGTTTAGCACAGGGGAGCAATCAGCCCCAGCATTTT. It is translated as CASSLAQGSNQPQHF.

The table lists this clonotype with a few counts. The chain recombines TRBV29-1 with TRBJ2-6; no reliable D call. CDR1 is SQVTM and CDR2 is ANQGSEA in the germline V gene. Trimming pared 1 base from V and 0 bases from J, leaving 4 bases between. This CDR3 spans 14 amino acids. The CDR3 spells CSVEGVSGANVLTF. CDR3 DNA sequence: TGCAGCGTTGAAGGGGTCTCTGGGGCCAACGTCCTGACTTTC.

This clonotype was picked up many times. The CDR3: CASSLVAGTPEYF. DNA for the CDR3: TGTGCCAGCAGTTTAGTAGCCGGGACCCCTGAGTACTTC. The gene calls are TRBV12-3 or TRBV12-4 and TRBJ2-7; D possibly matches TRBD1 or TRBD2 (5 bases each). Trimming cost V 1 base and J 11 bases, with 15 bases left between them. This CDR3 is 13 amino acids long.

J is TRBJ1-5 and V is TRBV19; D call uncertain. The V and J ends lost 3 bases and 0 bases respectively, with 12 bases between them. The CDR3 consists of 16 residues. The V gene's germline CDR1 is LNHDA and CDR2 SQIVND (reference sequence). For the CDR3, the DNA is TGTGCCAGTAGTATGGAGGGTCTATATAGCAATCAGCCCCAGCATTTT. This encodes CASSMEGLYSNQPQHF.

This clonotype was seen a few times. The J gene is TRBJ2-1, the V gene TRBV9; TRBD2 aligns across 9 bases. Looked up from germline, CDR1 is SGDLS and CDR2 is YYNGEE. Trimming cost V 0 bases and J 8 bases; bases outside gene matches: 9. This CDR3 comprises 16 residues. The CDR3 DNA sequence: TGTGCCAGCAGCGTAGCTACGGGGGGCGGGAGGGATGAGCAGTTCTTC. It yields the protein CASSVATGGGRDEQFF.

The chain is built from TRBV27 and TRBJ2-7, with TRBD1 identical over 8 bases. Germline assignment: CDR1 MNHEY and CDR2 SMNVEV (reference sequence). J gave up 3 bases and V 5 bases, and 12 bases lay outside the gene matches. This CDR3 is built from 16 residues. DNA of the CDR3: TGTGCCAGCAGTCAGGGACAGGAGCTCGCGGTCTACGAGCAGTACTTC. Translation gives CASSQGQELAVYEQYF.

The V and J genes are TRBV11-2 and TRBJ1-6; D is perhaps TRBD1 (6 bases). Germline V gene data show CDR1 as SGHAT and CDR2 as FQNNGV. V was pared by 5 bases and J by 10 bases, with 21 bases between. The CDR3 has 16 residues. The CDR3 spells CASSPYHRDGGSPLHF. In nucleotides, the CDR3 is TGTGCCAGCAGCCCCTACCACAGGGACGGGGGATCACCCCTCCACTTT.

This clonotype is a singleton in its sample. This chain uses TRBV28 with TRBJ2-1, with TRBD2 matching over 11 bases. CDR3 size: 15 residues. V lost 4 bases to trimming and J lost 8 bases; unmatched junction nucleotides: 7. Germline values: CDR1 MDHEN, CDR2 SYDVKM. The CDR3 sequence: CASSSRLAGFHEQFF. CDR3 DNA sequence: TGTGCCAGCAGTTCCAGACTAGCGGGGTTTCATGAGCAGTTCTTC.

This chain uses TRBV27 with TRBJ1-1; tentatively, D is TRBD1 (6 bases). Germline CDR1 and CDR2: MNHEY and SMNVEV (reference sequence). There are 14 residues in the CDR3. V lost 6 bases to trimming and J lost 3 bases, with 14 bases between them. DNA of the CDR3: TGTGCCAGCAGCATATACAGGGTCGACACTGAAGCTTTCTTT. Translating it yields CASSIYRVDTEAFF.

The table lists this clonotype with a few counts. The CDR3 DNA is TGTGCCAGCACCCCACAGGGAACTGGGGCCAACGTCCTGACTTTC. Translated: CASTPQGTGANVLTF. This sequence joins TRBV25-1 and TRBJ2-6; D is perhaps TRBD1 (6 bases). V shed 7 bases and J shed 2 bases, with 12 bases lying between them. CDR3 length: 15 residues. Germline V CDR1 and CDR2: MGHDK, SYGVNS. Combining the CDR3 with reference TRBV25-1 and TRBJ2-6 gives the whole variable domain EADIYQTPRYLVIGTGKKITLECSQTMGHDKMYWYQQDPGMELHLIHYSYGVNSTEKGDLSSESTVSRIRTEHFPLTLESARPSHTSQYLCASTPQGTGANVLTFGAGSRLTVL.

This clonotype has at least ten counts. V gene TRBV25-1 combines with J gene TRBJ2-5; TRBD1 matches 7 bases. The germline gives CDR1 MGHDK, CDR2 SYGVNS. The CDR3 is 15 amino acids. V shed 2 bases, J shed 4 bases, and the junction held 7 bases outside the gene matches. The CDR3 DNA reads TGTGCCAGCAGTGAAAACTCGGACAGGAGAGAGACCCAGTACTTC. Residues: CASSENSDRRETQYF.